Presented here are 18 T cell receptor beta chains from one specimen sequenced in a study of regulatory T cells in long-lasting Graves disease (dated by TCRdb to 2020 to 2022). What the time point label conveys for this sample: persistent/refractory GD, antithyroid drugs over 5 years with positive TRAb. RNA was extracted from PBMCs in TRIzol for both TCR sequencing and RNA sequencing. The library was obtained by multiplex PCR. TCRdb shows the sequencer as Illumina HiSeq 4000. TCR beta libraries were built with iRepertoire HTBI primers and Arm-PCR amplification of CDR3 regions. TCRdb reprocessing: public reads trimmed at Q25 with fastp, clones called with MiXCR, in-frame beta chains kept. Each CDR3 protein gets just one entry, which takes the most common genes and DNA from the rows behind it. Recorded for this sample are under 500,000 distinct CDR3 sequences; more than 20% of them occurred a single time. 7% to 9.5% of the sample comes from the top ten.

Sequenced material: peripheral blood mononuclear cells (PBMCs), taken when the disease was refractory, from a patient treated with antithyroid drugs. The receptors derive from a female donor with Graves disease.

Ten or more counts support this clonotype. This chain joins TRBV6-2 or TRBV6-3 and TRBJ1-5, with 8 bases that match TRBD1. J was trimmed by 5 bases and V by 2 bases; bases with no gene match: 5. Germline assignment: CDR1 MNHEY and CDR2 SVGEGT. CDR3 length equals 15 residues. The CDR3 DNA sequence: TGTGCCAGCAGTTACGGAGACAGGGGCGATCAGCCCCAGCATTTT. Its protein product is CASSYGDRGDQPQHF.

This clonotype was found many times. This rearrangement joins TRBV6-1 to TRBJ1-6; D is perhaps TRBD1 (5 bases). From germline, CDR1 is MNHNS and CDR2 SASEGT. V lost 5 bases, J lost 7 bases, and 15 bases lay in between. This CDR3 comprises 15 residues. Here the CDR3 DNA reads TGTGCCAGCAGTCCCCAGAGGGGAGGCAATTCACCCCTCCACTTT. Encoded protein: CASSPQRGGNSPLHF.

V is TRBV19 and J is TRBJ1-5; 12 nucleotides agree with TRBD1. The germline gives CDR1 LNHDA, CDR2 SQIVND (reference sequence). The CDR3 runs to 15 residues. The junction had 6 bases not matched to a gene; V was cut back by 5 bases and J by 7 bases. The CDR3 loop reads CASSSGQGARQPQHF. The DNA of the CDR3 is TGTGCCAGTAGTTCGGGACAGGGGGCGCGGCAGCCCCAGCATTTT.

This clonotype has just a few counts. This may stem from a read error, because a much larger clone lies one nucleotide away. The V call is TRBV6-5, the J call TRBJ2-1, with 11 nucleotides matching TRBD2. Germline CDR1 and CDR2: MNHEY and SVGAGI. Trimming cost V 4 bases and J 0 bases; bases outside gene matches: 11. This CDR3 has 19 residues. CDR3 in amino acids: CASSSWASGRTSSYNEQFF. The CDR3 DNA follows: TGTGCCAGCAGTTCCTGGGCTAGCGGGAGGACGAGCTCCTACAATGAGCAGTTCTTC.

The CDR3 region has the DNA TGTGCCACCAGTACCCTCGCGGGAGGGCCAGTCACCGGGGAGCTGTTTTTT. Its protein is CATSTLAGGPVTGELFF. The chain joins TRBV24-1 to TRBJ2-2; 9 bases agree with TRBD2. This CDR3 comprises 17 residues. After removal of 6 bases from V and 4 bases from J, the junction contained 11 bases not matched to a gene. Germline CDR1 KGHDR, CDR2 SFDVKD.

Comments on this clonotype: This clone may be a read error of a much larger clone one base away. The chain recombines TRBV3-1 with TRBJ2-5; D is ambiguous. The CDR3 is made up of 13 amino acids. CDR1 LGHDT and CDR2 YNNKEL come from the germline V gene (reference sequence). CDR3: CTSSQDLKGSQYF. Here the CDR3 DNA reads TGTACCAGCAGCCAAGACCTCAAGGGCAGTCAGTACTTC.

A few counts support this clonotype. The V and J genes are TRBV7-9 and TRBJ1-1, with no clear D. This CDR3 comprises 12 residues. Germline values: CDR1 SEHNR, CDR2 FQNEAQ (reference sequence). Deletions cut 1 base from V and 9 bases from J, with 9 bases between. The CDR3 bases are TGTGCCAGCAGCTTAGGGCAGGCTAAAGCTTTCTTT. Translating gives CASSLGQAKAFF.

The gene calls are TRBV7-6 and TRBJ2-5; 8 bases fit TRBD1. Germline assignment: CDR1 SGHVS and CDR2 FNYEAQ. V gave up 5 bases and J gave up 5 bases; unmatched junction bases: 10. CDR3 length: 15 amino acids. CDR3 loop: CASSAQTGDGETQYF. DNA for the CDR3: TGTGCCAGCAGCGCCCAGACAGGGGATGGGGAGACCCAGTACTTC.

This sequence joins TRBV3-1 and TRBJ1-1; a weak D match, TRBD1 (6 bases). Germline values: CDR1 LGHDT, CDR2 YNNKEL (reference sequence). Trimming stripped 4 bases from V and 2 bases from J, with 14 bases between. This CDR3 spans 15 amino acids. CDR3 coding DNA: TGTGCCAGCAGCCCGGAGGGACATCCTAACACTGAAGCTTTCTTT. Translation gives CASSPEGHPNTEAFF.

This clonotype was recorded many times. V usage is TRBV27 and J usage is TRBJ2-7, with D tentatively TRBD2 (5 bases). CDR1 MNHEY and CDR2 SMNVEV come from the germline V gene (reference sequence). The CDR3 is 14 residues long. V lost 4 bases, J lost 6 bases, and 16 bases lay in between. The CDR3 loop reads CASSSTPGGLEQYF. The CDR3 DNA is TGTGCCAGCAGTTCTACCCCAGGAGGCCTCGAGCAGTACTTC.

This clonotype was observed many times. The chain recombines TRBV30 with TRBJ1-6; the match to TRBD1 covers 9 bases. This CDR3 spans 15 amino acids. J gave up 10 bases and V 2 bases, and 9 bases lay outside the gene matches. Germline CDR1 reads GTSNPN; CDR2 reads SVGIG (reference sequence). The CDR3 nucleotides are TGTGCCTGGAGTCAAAACGGACAGGGGACGTCACCCCTCCACTTT. Protein sequence: CAWSQNGQGTSPLHF. Full variable domain (rest looked up from reference TRBV30 and TRBJ1-6): SQTIHQWPATLVQPVGSPLSLECTVEGTSNPNLYWYRQAAGRGLQLLFYSVGIGQISSEVPQNLSASRPQDRQFILSSKKLLLSDSGFYLCAWSQNGQGTSPLHFGNGTRLTVT.

The table lists this clonotype with many counts. V is TRBV20-1 and J is TRBJ2-7, with D hard to call. The length of the CDR3 is 15 residues. Germline V gene sequence: CDR1 DFQATT, CDR2 SNEGSKA (reference sequence). V lost 0 bases to trimming and J lost 0 bases, with 12 bases between them. The CDR3 DNA reads as TGCAGTGCTAGAGATCTGGATTTCCTCTCCTACGAGCAGTACTTC. This encodes CSARDLDFLSYEQYF.

The sample holds many counts of this clonotype. The chain is built from TRBV27 and TRBJ2-5; 7 nucleotides match TRBD2. This CDR3 has 16 amino acids. V lost 3 bases to trimming and J lost 7 bases; unmatched junction nucleotides: 14. CDR1 and CDR2 from the germline V gene are MNHEY and SMNVEV (reference sequence). The CDR3 DNA sequence: TGTGCCAGCAGTTTCCGTGGTTGGCGGGAGAATGTGACCCAGTACTTC. As protein: CASSFRGWRENVTQYF.

This clonotype was seen many times. This chain connects TRBV7-9 to TRBJ2-5, with 8 bases fitting TRBD2. CDR1 is SEHNR and CDR2 is FQNEAQ in the germline V gene (reference sequence). This CDR3 spans 17 amino acids. V lost 5 bases to trimming and J lost 1 base; unmatched junction nucleotides: 12. The CDR3 sequence is CASSTPPGTSGQETQYF. The CDR3 DNA is TGTGCCAGCAGCACGCCCCCCGGCACTAGCGGCCAAGAGACCCAGTACTTC.

This CDR3 reads CASSARDRGHPYEQYF. CDR3 nucleotide sequence: TGTGCCAGCAGTGCCCGGGACAGGGGGCATCCCTACGAGCAGTACTTC. This chain connects TRBV27 to TRBJ2-7; 12 nucleotides match TRBD1. With V trimmed by 5 bases and J by 2 bases, 7 bases remained unmatched. In germline, CDR1 is MNHEY, CDR2 SMNVEV (reference sequence). The CDR3 is 16 residues long.

This sequence joins TRBV10-1 and TRBJ2-6, with 10 nucleotides matching TRBD2. After removal of 7 bases from V and 1 base from J, the junction contained 16 bases not matched to a gene. The CDR3 totals 20 residues. The germline V gene has CDR1 WNHNN and CDR2 SYGVQD (reference sequence). The CDR3 nucleotides read TGCGCCAGCACCGAGCCCCCCCCTAGCGGGGGCCCGTCTGGGGCCAACGTCCTGACTTTC. It yields the protein CASTEPPPSGGPSGANVLTF.

In its sample, this clonotype was seen many times. V gene TRBV5-5 combines with J gene TRBJ2-7; no clear D gene. Germline lookup yields CDR1 SGHKS and CDR2 YYEKEE (reference sequence). V was cut by 0 bases and J by 3 bases, with 13 bases left in between. The CDR3 loop spans 15 amino acids. CDR3 amino acids: CASSLVRGTLYEQYF. In DNA, the CDR3 is TGTGCCAGCAGCTTGGTGAGAGGTACACTCTACGAGCAGTACTTC.

This clonotype appeared many times. V and J are TRBV29-1 and TRBJ1-2, with D uncertain. Between the trimmed V and J ends, which lost 3 bases and 8 bases, there was a span of 16 bases. Germline V gives CDR1 SQVTM, CDR2 ANQGSEA. The CDR3 loop spans 13 amino acids. The CDR3 spells CSVEFWVSAGYTF. DNA of the CDR3: TGCAGCGTTGAGTTTTGGGTCTCGGCCGGCTACACCTTC.